The 22 T cell receptor beta chains listed next were all sequenced from one sample in a study of CD8+CD57+ T cells in acquired aplastic anemia. Profiling that covered TCR beta VDJ and CDR3 relied on genomic DNA as its template. TCRdb ran MiXCR on the reads and lists one entry per CDR3 protein. Seen here are approximately 200,000 distinct CDR3 sequences, approximately 57% observed once, and the top ten hold approximately 30%. Sequencing input: sorted CD4+, CD8+, or CD8+CD57+ T cells (not recorded which) from PBMCs. These receptors were obtained from a human donor in good health.

The chain joins TRBV10-3 to TRBJ1-2, with D unresolved. Looked up from germline, CDR1 is ENHRY and CDR2 is SYGVKD. V was cut by 0 bases and J by 2 bases, with 13 bases left in between. CDR3 length equals 16 residues. The CDR3 nucleotides are TGTGCCATCAGTGAGTCGAGGCAGCCCTCGAACTATGGCTACACCTTC. Amino acids: CAISESRQPSNYGYTF.

J is TRBJ1-5 and V is TRBV7-9, with D unclear. CDR3 length equals 14 residues. Trimming cost V 1 base and J 2 bases, with 6 bases left between them. CDR1 and CDR2 (germline): SEHNR, FQNEAQ (reference sequence). This CDR3 reads CASSLGHGNQPQHF. For the CDR3, the DNA is TGTGCCAGCAGCTTAGGTCACGGCAATCAGCCCCAGCATTTT.

As concerns this clonotype: A much more abundant neighbour one base away suggests this may be a read error. The chain joins TRBV12-3 or TRBV12-4 to TRBJ2-1, with TRBD2 matching over 13 bases. The CDR3 has 15 amino acids. V was pared by 8 bases and J by 6 bases, with 7 bases of the junction left unmatched. The CDR3 region has the DNA TGTGCCAGCGGTCAGACTAGCGGGGGGATCAATGAGCAGTTCTTC. Its translation is CASGQTSGGINEQFF.

Points on this clonotype: The junction shows a germline mismatch at one end, possibly a read error. V and J are TRBV5-1 and TRBJ1-2, with D perhaps matching TRBD1 (6 bases). CDR3 length equals 14 residues. CDR1 and CDR2 from the germline V gene are SGHRS and YFSETQ. The CDR3 spells CASRLTGSNYGYTF. The CDR3 DNA is TGTGCCAGCAGGTTGACAGGCTCGAACTATGGCTACACCTTC.

There are a few counts of this clonotype. The chain recombines TRBV7-9 with TRBJ2-7; D is unclear. Looked up from germline, CDR1 is SEHNR and CDR2 is FQNEAQ (reference sequence). This CDR3 region has 11 residues. V lost 6 bases and J 2 bases, leaving 5 bases between the germline ends. CDR3 in amino acids: CASSRTYEQYF. The CDR3, as DNA: TGTGCCAGCAGTAGGACCTACGAGCAGTACTTC.

In its sample, this clonotype was seen many times. The chain couples TRBV5-1 to TRBJ2-7, with D perhaps TRBD1 (5 bases). CDR1 SGHRS and CDR2 YFSETQ come from the germline V gene. CDR3 size: 14 residues. Trimming pared 4 bases from V and 0 bases from J, leaving 11 bases between. CDR3: CASSPRQGSYEQYF. DNA of the CDR3: TGCGCCAGCAGCCCACGTCAGGGCTCCTACGAGCAGTACTTC.

The chain links TRBV19 to TRBJ1-6, with a weak D call TRBD1 (5 bases). The V and J ends lost 5 bases and 4 bases respectively, with 21 bases between them. This CDR3 contains 18 residues. In germline, CDR1 is LNHDA, CDR2 SQIVND (reference sequence). For the CDR3, the DNA is TGTGCCAGTAGTGGAACGAAATTGGGACGGGCTTATAATTCACCCCTCCACTTT. Translated: CASSGTKLGRAYNSPLHF. Together with reference TRBV19 and TRBJ1-6, the CDR3 gives the full variable domain: DGGITQSPKYLFRKEGQNVTLSCEQNLNHDAMYWYRQDPGQGLRLIYYSQIVNDFQKGDIAEGYSVSREKKESFPLTVTSAQKNPTAFYLCASSGTKLGRAYNSPLHFGNGTRLTVT.

This clonotype was seen repeatedly, ten times or more. The chain combines TRBV7-9 with TRBJ1-2; 8 bases match TRBD1. The CDR3 covers 15 residues. V dropped 1 base and J dropped 4; count of bases not matched to a gene: 5. The germline gives CDR1 SEHNR, CDR2 FQNEAQ (reference sequence). Here the CDR3 reads CASSLVGQGLYGYTF. The CDR3, as DNA: TGTGCCAGCAGCTTAGTAGGACAGGGACTCTATGGCTACACCTTC.

This clonotype was counted ten times or more. This chain joins TRBV9 and TRBJ2-2; 8 bases map to TRBD2. The CDR3 has 17 amino acids. V trimming: 5 bases; J trimming: 6 bases; junction bases outside the gene matches: 15. The germline CDR1 and CDR2 sequences are SGDLS and YYNGEE. CDR3 amino acids: CASSDPGSGSRAGELFF. The CDR3 DNA follows: TGTGCCAGCAGTGACCCCGGAAGCGGGAGTAGGGCCGGGGAGCTGTTTTTT.

V gene TRBV9 combines with J gene TRBJ2-3, with 8 bases that match TRBD2. V lost 4 bases, J lost 1 base, and 8 bases stayed unmatched. The length of the CDR3 is 16 residues. The germline V gene has CDR1 SGDLS and CDR2 YYNGEE. DNA of the CDR3: TGTGCCAGCAGCCTCCTGACTAGCGTCCGCACAGATACGCAGTATTTT. Protein sequence: CASSLLTSVRTDTQYF.

This CDR3 reads CSAEVTVNYEQYF. The CDR3 DNA reads TGCAGCGCGGAGGTGACAGTGAATTACGAGCAGTACTTC. This chain connects TRBV29-1 to TRBJ2-7; D possibly uses TRBD1 or TRBD2 (5 bases each). This CDR3 contains 13 residues. CDR1 and CDR2 from the germline V gene are SQVTM and ANQGSEA. Trimming removed 7 bases from V and 4 bases from J, with 17 bases in between.

Concerning this clonotype itself: One base away lies a much larger clone, so this may be a sequencing read error. V gene TRBV9 combines with J gene TRBJ1-1; D is unclear. The CDR3 runs 13 residues. V lost 4 bases and J lost 3, with 10 bases in between. The germline V gene encodes CDR1 SGDLS and CDR2 YYNGEE. The CDR3 sequence: CASSLPWDTEAFF. CDR3 bases: TGTGCCAGCAGCCTCCCATGGGACACTGAAGCTTTCTTT.

This clonotype was found a few times. The chain combines TRBV20-1 with TRBJ2-7, with D perhaps TRBD1 or TRBD2 (5 bases each). CDR3 length equals 13 residues. CDR1 and CDR2 (germline): DFQATT, SNEGSKA (reference sequence). The germline V and J ends were trimmed by 3 bases and 2 bases, with 11 bases remaining between them. The CDR3 DNA reads TGCAGTGCTAGGGACGGGACCCCCTACGAGCAGTACTTC. Its translation: CSARDGTPYEQYF.

As DNA, the CDR3 is TGCAGTGCCCTCGAAGGAGTTCAAGAGACCCAGTACTTC. Translated, it gives CSALEGVQETQYF. This rearrangement joins TRBV20-1 to TRBJ2-5; D ambiguous. CDR1 and CDR2 from the germline V gene are DFQATT and SNEGSKA (reference sequence). The CDR3 has 13 residues. Between the trimmed V and J ends, which lost 6 bases and 2 bases, there was a span of 13 bases.

The chain employs TRBV29-1 and TRBJ2-7, with TRBD1 identical over 7 bases. The length of the CDR3 is 12 residues. CDR1 and CDR2 (germline): SQVTM, ANQGSEA. V trimming: 2 bases; J trimming: 7 bases; junction bases outside the gene matches: 5. The CDR3 spells CSVERGRGEQYF. CDR3 in DNA: TGCAGCGTTGAAAGGGGGCGCGGGGAGCAGTACTTC.

This clonotype was counted at least ten times. The CDR3 spells CASSPEPGRNEAFF. CDR3 DNA: TGTGCCAGCAGTCCGGAACCGGGACGGAATGAAGCTTTCTTT. This chain joins TRBV12-3 or TRBV12-4 and TRBJ1-1; a possible D gene is TRBD1 (5 bases). V was cut by 5 bases and J by 7 bases, with 17 bases left in between. CDR3 length: 14 amino acids.

The chain couples TRBV5-1 to TRBJ1-1, with 9 positions matching TRBD1. The germline V gene encodes CDR1 SGHRS and CDR2 YFSETQ. This CDR3 has 14 amino acids. V lost 6 bases, J lost 1 base, and 4 bases stayed unmatched. The CDR3 here is CASTGTGPNTEAFF. In DNA form, the CDR3 reads TGCGCCAGCACCGGGACAGGGCCGAACACTGAAGCTTTCTTT.

The chain employs TRBV20-1 and TRBJ2-1, with unresolved D. Germline values: CDR1 DFQATT, CDR2 SNEGSKA (reference sequence). This CDR3 is built from 12 residues. Trimming removed 5 bases from V and 4 bases from J, with 9 bases in between. CDR3 sequence reads: CSAETRYNEQFF. CDR3 DNA sequence: TGCAGTGCTGAGACAAGATACAATGAGCAGTTCTTC.

This clonotype has a handful of counts. This chain connects TRBV7-2 to TRBJ2-7; maybe TRBD1 (6 bases). The germline V gene encodes CDR1 SGHTA and CDR2 FQGNSA. With 1 base removed from V and 4 bases from J, the gap between germline ends came to 14 bases. The CDR3 is 15 amino acids. CDR3 bases: TGTGCCAGCAGCTTAGAGGGGGACGGTTTTTACGAGCAGTACTTC. Protein: CASSLEGDGFYEQYF.

The chain uses TRBV6-1 and TRBJ1-1, with D unresolved. With 2 bases removed from V and 3 bases from J, the gap between germline ends came to 16 bases. The CDR3 has 16 amino acids. Germline-derived CDR1 and CDR2 are MNHNS and SASEGT. This CDR3 is CASSELGLGLDTEAFF. The DNA for the CDR3 is TGTGCCAGCAGTGAACTTGGTCTGGGGTTAGACACTGAAGCTTTCTTT.

This clonotype has just a few counts. The junction differs from germline at one of its ends, possibly a read error. The chain employs TRBV7-9 and TRBJ2-5; the match to TRBD1 covers 8 bases. CDR1 is SEHNR and CDR2 is FQNEAQ in the germline V gene (reference sequence). The CDR3 runs 15 residues. CDR3 DNA: TGTGCTAGCAGCTTAGGGCAGGGGGCAAGGGAGACCCAGTACTTC. It codes for CASSLGQGARETQYF.

The rearrangement joins TRBV29-1 to TRBJ2-7; D not resolved. Germline CDR1 SQVTM, CDR2 ANQGSEA. This CDR3 region has 10 residues. V was cut by 6 bases and J by 4 bases, with 7 bases left in between. CDR3 sequence reads: CSVADYEQYF. In nucleotides, the CDR3 is TGCAGCGTCGCCGATTACGAGCAGTACTTC.